One T cell receptor (beta chain) is described in this entry. Authors' methods: The authors estimated nucleated cell counts from reference gene primer amplification. Assay used: immunoSEQ multiplex PCR; TCRdb lists only in-frame clones, some missing. V, J and clone size are those of that table, while D and trimming were read from the DNA. The sample yields fewer than 300,000 clones, about 89% seen once. The study recruited people aged 18 to 89 years across 24 US areas. The data were taken from a study of blood T cell repertoires in COVID-19. At the level of the study: Sites across the United States, Italy and Spain contributed samples from acute and convalescent COVID-19.

Trimming pared 4 bases from V and 0 bases from J, leaving 16 bases between. The CDR3 sequence is 16 residues long. Looked up from germline, CDR1 is MNHEY and CDR2 is SVGAGI. Sample: PBMCs or T cells enriched from blood (not recorded which). The sequence derives from a middle-aged man who had recovered from COVID-19. This chain uses TRBV6-5 with TRBJ2-7, with D possibly being TRBD1 (5 bases). The CDR3 DNA reads as TGTGCCAGCAGTTTATTTCAGGGCAGGAGCTCCTACGAGCAGTACTTC. Encoded protein: CASSLFQGRSSYEQYF.